Sequencing of this T cell receptor beta chain was carried out in a study of blood T cell repertoires in COVID-19. Across the study: Samples came from the United States, Italy and Spain, spanning acute and convalescent COVID-19. T cells, B-cell-depleted T cells, or PBMCs supplied cDNA or gDNA.

As processed by the authors: It was from reference gene primer amplification that nucleated cell counts were estimated. The data were produced by immunoSEQ multiplex PCR, yet TCRdb's version contains in-frame clones alone and is incomplete. The V and J calls and the clone size are those of that table, but D and trimming were determined from the DNA. Of some 150,000 clones in the sample, roughly four fifths were seen once. J lost 5 bases, V lost 1 base, and 9 bases had no gene match. Germline V lookup: CDR1 LGHDT, CDR2 YNNKEL (reference sequence). This CDR3 has 17 residues. This TCR came from a human donor in a cohort sampled during active COVID-19. Material for sequencing was peripheral blood. The V and J genes are TRBV3-1 (or the pseudogene TRBV3-2) and TRBJ2-2, with TRBD2 matching 8 bases. CDR3 protein: CASSQASAGGGTGELFF. In nucleotides, the CDR3 is TGTGCCAGCAGCCAAGCCTCGGCGGGAGGAGGGACCGGGGAGCTGTTTTTT.